The subject of this entry is one T cell receptor beta chain. Assay used: immunoSEQ multiplex PCR; TCRdb lists only in-frame clones, some missing. The repertoire includes fewer than 200,000 clones, approximately 89% of them detected once, and less than 3.5% sits in the top ten. The CDR3 totals 17 residues. This sample is part of a study of cytomegalovirus exposure and HLA in healthy donors. Across the study: A later analysis reported the 95 to 150 validation repertoires used the same platform as the 666 first-cohort repertoires.

This chain uses TRBV21-1 with TRBJ2-7; the listed D gene, TRBD1, was not tested against the DNA. TRBV21-1 is tagged as a pseudogene. Sequencing used PBMCs. This receptor was obtained from a man aged 18 to 35 in good health and CMV-seropositive. The CDR3 sequence: CASSKLVGGDRAYEQYF. In DNA, the CDR3 is TGTGCCAGCAGCAAACTGGTCGGCGGGGACAGAGCCTACGAGCAGTACTTC.